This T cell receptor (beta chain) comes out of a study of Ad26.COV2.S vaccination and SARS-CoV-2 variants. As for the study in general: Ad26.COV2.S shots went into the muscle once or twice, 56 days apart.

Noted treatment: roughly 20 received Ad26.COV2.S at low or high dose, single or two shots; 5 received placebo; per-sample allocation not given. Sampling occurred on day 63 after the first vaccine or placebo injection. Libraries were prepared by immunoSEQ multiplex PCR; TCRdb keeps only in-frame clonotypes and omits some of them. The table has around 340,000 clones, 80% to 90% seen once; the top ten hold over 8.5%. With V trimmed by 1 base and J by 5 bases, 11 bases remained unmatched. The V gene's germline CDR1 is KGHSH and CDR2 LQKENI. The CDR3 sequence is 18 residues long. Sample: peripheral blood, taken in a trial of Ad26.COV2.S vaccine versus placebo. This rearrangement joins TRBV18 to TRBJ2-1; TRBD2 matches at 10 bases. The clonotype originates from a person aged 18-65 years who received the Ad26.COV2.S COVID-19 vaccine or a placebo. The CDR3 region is CASSPRLAGVSRHNEQFF. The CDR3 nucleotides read TGTGCCAGCTCACCACGCCTAGCGGGAGTCTCCCGCCACAATGAGCAGTTCTTC.